What follows is one TCR beta chain and its context. Its specificity is not known. The germline V gene encodes CDR1 MRHNA and CDR2 SNTAGT. The V segment lost 3 bases and the J segment 3 bases; nucleotides outside the gene matches: 0. This CDR3 comprises 14 residues. The data originate from a study of T cell repertoires in cytomegalovirus infection. TCRdb reprocessed the reads via MiXCR and lists one record per CDR3 protein. The sample lists approximately 910,000 distinct CDR3 sequences; roughly 30% were seen once. The source of this sequence is a human donor in good health (CMV status not recorded). Some clones in this sample may be carry-over from other donors' samples. The chain recombines TRBV6-4 with TRBJ2-2; 8 bases align to TRBD1. The sequences come from cultured CD8+ T cells from PBMCs, collected from culture after CMV antigen stimulation. The CDR3 DNA reads as TGTGCCAGCAGTGAGACAGGGGACACCGGGGAGCTGTTTTTT. The encoded protein is CASSETGDTGELFF.